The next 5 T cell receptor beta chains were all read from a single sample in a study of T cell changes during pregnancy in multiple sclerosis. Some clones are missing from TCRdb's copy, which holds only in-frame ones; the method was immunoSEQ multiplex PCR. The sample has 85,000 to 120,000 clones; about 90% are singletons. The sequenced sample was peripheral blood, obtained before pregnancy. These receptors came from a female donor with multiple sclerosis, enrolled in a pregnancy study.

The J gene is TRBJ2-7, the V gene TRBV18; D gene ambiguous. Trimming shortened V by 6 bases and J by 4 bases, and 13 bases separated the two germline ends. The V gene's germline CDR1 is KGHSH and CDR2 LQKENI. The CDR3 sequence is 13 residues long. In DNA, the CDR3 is TGTGCCAGCTCCCGTGGGCCAGATTACGAGCAGTACTTC. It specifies CASSRGPDYEQYF.

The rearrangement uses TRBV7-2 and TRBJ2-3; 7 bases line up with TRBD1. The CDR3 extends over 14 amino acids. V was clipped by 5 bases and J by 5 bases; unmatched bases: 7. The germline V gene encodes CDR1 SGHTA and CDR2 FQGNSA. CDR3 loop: CASSLRQGGDTQYF. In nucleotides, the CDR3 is TGTGCCAGCAGCCTACGACAGGGTGGAGATACGCAGTATTTT.

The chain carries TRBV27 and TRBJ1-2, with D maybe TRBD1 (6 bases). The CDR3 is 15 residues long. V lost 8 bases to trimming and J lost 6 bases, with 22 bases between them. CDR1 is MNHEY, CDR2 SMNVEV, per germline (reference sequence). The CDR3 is CASGTGGGGANGYTF. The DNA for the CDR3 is TGTGCCAGCGGAACGGGGGGTGGGGGGGCCAATGGCTACACCTTC.

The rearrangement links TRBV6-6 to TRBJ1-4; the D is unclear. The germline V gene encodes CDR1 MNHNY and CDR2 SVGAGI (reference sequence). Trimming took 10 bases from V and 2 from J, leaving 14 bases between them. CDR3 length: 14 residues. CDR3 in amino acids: CATMRGETNEKLFF. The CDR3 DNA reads TGTGCCACCATGCGAGGCGAGACTAATGAAAAACTGTTTTTT.

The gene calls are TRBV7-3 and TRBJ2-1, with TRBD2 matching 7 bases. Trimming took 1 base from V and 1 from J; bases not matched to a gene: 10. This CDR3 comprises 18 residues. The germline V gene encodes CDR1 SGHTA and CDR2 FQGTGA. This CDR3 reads CASSLKWGGDSSYNEQFF. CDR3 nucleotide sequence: TGTGCCAGCAGCTTAAAGTGGGGGGGGGACTCTTCCTACAATGAGCAGTTCTTC. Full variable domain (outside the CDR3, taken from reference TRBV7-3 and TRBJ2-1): GAGVSQTPSNKVTEKGKYVELRCDPISGHTALYWYRQSLGQGPEFLIYFQGTGAADDSGLPNDRFFAVRPEGSVSTLKIQRTERGDSAVYLCASSLKWGGDSSYNEQFFGPGTRLTVL.